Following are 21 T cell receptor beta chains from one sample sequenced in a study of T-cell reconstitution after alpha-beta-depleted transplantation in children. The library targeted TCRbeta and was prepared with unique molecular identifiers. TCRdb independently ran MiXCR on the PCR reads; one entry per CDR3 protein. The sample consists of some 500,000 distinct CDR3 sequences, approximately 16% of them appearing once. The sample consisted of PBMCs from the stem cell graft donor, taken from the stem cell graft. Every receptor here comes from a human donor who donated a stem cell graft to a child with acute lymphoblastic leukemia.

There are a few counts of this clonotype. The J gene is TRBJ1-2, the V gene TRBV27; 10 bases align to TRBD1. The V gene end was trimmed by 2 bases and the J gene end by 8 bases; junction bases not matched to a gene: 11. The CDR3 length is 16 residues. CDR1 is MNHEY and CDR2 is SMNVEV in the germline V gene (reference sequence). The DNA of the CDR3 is TGTGCCAGCAGTTTAAAGGGCCCTGGGACAGGGGAAGGCTACACCTTC. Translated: CASSLKGPGTGEGYTF.

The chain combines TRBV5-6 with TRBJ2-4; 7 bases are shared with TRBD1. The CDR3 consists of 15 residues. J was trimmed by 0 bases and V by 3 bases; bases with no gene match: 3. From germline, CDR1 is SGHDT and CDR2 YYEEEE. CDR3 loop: CASSSQGLAKNIQYF. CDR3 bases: TGTGCCAGCAGCTCACAGGGGCTAGCCAAAAACATTCAGTACTTC. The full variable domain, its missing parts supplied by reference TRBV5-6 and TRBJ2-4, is DAGVTQSPTHLIKTRGQQVTLRCSPKSGHDTVSWYQQALGQGPQFIFQYYEEEERQRGNFPDRFSGHQFPNYSSELNVNALLLGDSALYLCASSSQGLAKNIQYFGAGTRLSVL.

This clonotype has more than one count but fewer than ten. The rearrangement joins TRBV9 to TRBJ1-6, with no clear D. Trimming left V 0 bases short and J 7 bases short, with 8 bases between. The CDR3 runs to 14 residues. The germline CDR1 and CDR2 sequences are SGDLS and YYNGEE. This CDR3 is CASSVVAENSPLHF. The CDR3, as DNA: TGTGCCAGCAGCGTAGTGGCGGAAAATTCACCCCTCCACTTT.

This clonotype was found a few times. The chain's CDR3 is CASSQAIGREQYF. The CDR3 nucleotides are TGCGCCAGCAGCCAAGCTATCGGGCGGGAGCAGTACTTC. The chain combines TRBV4-1 with TRBJ2-7; D is unclear. Germline V gene sequence: CDR1 MGHRA, CDR2 YSYEKL. CDR3 size: 13 residues. Trimming took off 1 base at V and 7 bases at J, with 11 bases between the two ends.

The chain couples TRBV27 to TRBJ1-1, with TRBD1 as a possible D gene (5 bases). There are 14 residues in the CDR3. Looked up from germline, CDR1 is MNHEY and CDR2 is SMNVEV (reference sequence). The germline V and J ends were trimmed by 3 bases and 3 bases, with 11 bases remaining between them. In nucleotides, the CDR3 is TGTGCCAGCAGTTTGAGCGGGGCGCACACTGAAGCTTTCTTT. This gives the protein CASSLSGAHTEAFF.

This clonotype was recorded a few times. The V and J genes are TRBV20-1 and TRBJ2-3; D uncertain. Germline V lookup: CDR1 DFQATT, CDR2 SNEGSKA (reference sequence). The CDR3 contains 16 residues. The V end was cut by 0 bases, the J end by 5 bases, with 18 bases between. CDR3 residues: CSAREEVHAYGDTQYF. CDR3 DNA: TGCAGTGCTAGAGAAGAGGTTCATGCTTATGGAGATACGCAGTATTTT.

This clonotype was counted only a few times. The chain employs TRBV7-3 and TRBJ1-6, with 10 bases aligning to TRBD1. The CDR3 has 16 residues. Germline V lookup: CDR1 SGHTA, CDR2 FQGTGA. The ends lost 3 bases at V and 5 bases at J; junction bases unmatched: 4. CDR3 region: CASSFTGTGDNSPLHF. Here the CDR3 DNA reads TGTGCCAGCAGCTTCACCGGGACAGGGGATAATTCACCCCTCCACTTT.

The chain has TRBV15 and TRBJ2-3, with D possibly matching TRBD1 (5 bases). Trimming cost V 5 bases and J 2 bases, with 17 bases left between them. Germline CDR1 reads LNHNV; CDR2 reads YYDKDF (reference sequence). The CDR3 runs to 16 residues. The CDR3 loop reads CATSPIAGWATDTQYF. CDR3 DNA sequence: TGTGCCACCAGCCCGATTGCAGGGTGGGCCACAGATACGCAGTATTTT.

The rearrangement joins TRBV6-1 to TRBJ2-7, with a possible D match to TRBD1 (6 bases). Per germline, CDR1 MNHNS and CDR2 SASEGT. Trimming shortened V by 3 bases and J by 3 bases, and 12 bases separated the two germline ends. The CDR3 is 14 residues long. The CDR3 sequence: CASSERDRSYEQYF. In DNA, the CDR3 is TGTGCCAGCAGTGAGCGAGACAGGAGCTACGAGCAGTACTTC.

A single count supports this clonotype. CDR3 in DNA: TGTGCCAGCAGCTTGGGGACTAGCGGGAGGGCCGCCGATACGCAGTATTTT. Its protein product is CASSLGTSGRAADTQYF. V and J are TRBV11-1 and TRBJ2-3, with 16 bases identical to TRBD2. The CDR3 runs 17 residues. In germline, CDR1 is SGHAT, CDR2 FQDESV (reference sequence). V shed 3 bases, J shed 6 bases, and the junction held 6 bases outside the gene matches.

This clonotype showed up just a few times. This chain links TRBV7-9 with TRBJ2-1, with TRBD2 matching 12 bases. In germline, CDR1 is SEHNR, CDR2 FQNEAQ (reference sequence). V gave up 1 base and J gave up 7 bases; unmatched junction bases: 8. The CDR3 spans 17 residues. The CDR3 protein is CASSLEPSGRADNEQFF. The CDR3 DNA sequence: TGTGCCAGCAGCTTAGAGCCTAGCGGGAGGGCCGATAATGAGCAGTTCTTC.

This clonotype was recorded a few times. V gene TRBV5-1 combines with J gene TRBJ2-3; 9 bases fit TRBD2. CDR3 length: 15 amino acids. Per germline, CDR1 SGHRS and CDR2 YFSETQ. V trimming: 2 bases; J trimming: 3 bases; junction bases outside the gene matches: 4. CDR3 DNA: TGCGCCAGCAGCTTATCGCTAGCGGGAACAGATACGCAGTATTTT. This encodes CASSLSLAGTDTQYF.

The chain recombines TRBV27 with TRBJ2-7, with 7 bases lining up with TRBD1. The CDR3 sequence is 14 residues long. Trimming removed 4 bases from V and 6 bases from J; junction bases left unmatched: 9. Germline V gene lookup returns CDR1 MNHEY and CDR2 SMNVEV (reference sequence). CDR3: CASSYRGKSFEQYF. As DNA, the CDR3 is TGTGCCAGCAGTTACAGGGGAAAGAGCTTCGAGCAGTACTTC.

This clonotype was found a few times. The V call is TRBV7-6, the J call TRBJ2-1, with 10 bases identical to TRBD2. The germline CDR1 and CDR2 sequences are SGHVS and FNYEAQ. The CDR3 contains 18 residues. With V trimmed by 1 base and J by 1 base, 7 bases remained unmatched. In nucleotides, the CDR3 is TGTGCCAGCAGCTTAGGAGGGGTAGCGGGGGGATCCTACAATGAGCAGTTCTTC. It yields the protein CASSLGGVAGGSYNEQFF.

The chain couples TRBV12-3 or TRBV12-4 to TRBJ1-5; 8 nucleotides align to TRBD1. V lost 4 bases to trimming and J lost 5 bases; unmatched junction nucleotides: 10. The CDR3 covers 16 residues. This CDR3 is CASSSTTGAVDQPQHF. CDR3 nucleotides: TGTGCCAGCAGTTCAACGACAGGGGCGGTAGATCAGCCCCAGCATTTT.

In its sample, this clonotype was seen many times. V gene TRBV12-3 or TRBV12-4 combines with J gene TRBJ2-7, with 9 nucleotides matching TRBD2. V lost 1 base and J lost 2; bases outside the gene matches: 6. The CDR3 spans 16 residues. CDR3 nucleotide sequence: TGTGCCAGCAGTTTAGGTACTAGCGGGTCCCCCTACGAGCAGTACTTC. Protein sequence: CASSLGTSGSPYEQYF.

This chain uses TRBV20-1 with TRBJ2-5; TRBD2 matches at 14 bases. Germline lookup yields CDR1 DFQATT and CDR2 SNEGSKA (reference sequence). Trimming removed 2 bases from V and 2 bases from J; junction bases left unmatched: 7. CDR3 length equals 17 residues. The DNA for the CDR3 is TGCAGTGCTAGACAACCGGGACTAGCGGGAGTTCAAGAGACCCAGTACTTC. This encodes CSARQPGLAGVQETQYF.

The CDR3 spells CASSEVGRSETQYF. CDR3 nucleotides: TGTGCCAGCAGTGAAGTCGGGCGGAGTGAGACCCAGTACTTC. The chain couples TRBV25-1 to TRBJ2-5; no definite D call. V lost 2 bases, J lost 5 bases, and 12 bases lay in between. The germline gives CDR1 MGHDK, CDR2 SYGVNS. The CDR3 runs to 14 residues.

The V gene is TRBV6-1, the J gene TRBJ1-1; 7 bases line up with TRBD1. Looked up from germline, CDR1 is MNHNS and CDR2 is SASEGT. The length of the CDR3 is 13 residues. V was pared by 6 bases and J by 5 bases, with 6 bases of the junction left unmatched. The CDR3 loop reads CASRPGQWTEAFF. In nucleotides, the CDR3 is TGTGCCAGCAGGCCGGGACAGTGGACTGAAGCTTTCTTT.

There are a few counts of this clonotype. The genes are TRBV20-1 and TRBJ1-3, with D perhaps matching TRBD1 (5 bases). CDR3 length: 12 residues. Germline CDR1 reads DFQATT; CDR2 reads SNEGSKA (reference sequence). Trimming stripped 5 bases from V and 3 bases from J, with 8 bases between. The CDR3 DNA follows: TGCAGTGCTCAGGGTTATGGAAACACCATATATTTT. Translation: CSAQGYGNTIYF.

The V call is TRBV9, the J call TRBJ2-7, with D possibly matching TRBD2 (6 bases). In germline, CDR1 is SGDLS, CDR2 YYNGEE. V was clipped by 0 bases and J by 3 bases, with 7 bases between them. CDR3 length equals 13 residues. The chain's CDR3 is CASSVGGLYEQYF. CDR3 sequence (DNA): TGTGCCAGCAGCGTAGGGGGACTCTACGAGCAGTACTTC.